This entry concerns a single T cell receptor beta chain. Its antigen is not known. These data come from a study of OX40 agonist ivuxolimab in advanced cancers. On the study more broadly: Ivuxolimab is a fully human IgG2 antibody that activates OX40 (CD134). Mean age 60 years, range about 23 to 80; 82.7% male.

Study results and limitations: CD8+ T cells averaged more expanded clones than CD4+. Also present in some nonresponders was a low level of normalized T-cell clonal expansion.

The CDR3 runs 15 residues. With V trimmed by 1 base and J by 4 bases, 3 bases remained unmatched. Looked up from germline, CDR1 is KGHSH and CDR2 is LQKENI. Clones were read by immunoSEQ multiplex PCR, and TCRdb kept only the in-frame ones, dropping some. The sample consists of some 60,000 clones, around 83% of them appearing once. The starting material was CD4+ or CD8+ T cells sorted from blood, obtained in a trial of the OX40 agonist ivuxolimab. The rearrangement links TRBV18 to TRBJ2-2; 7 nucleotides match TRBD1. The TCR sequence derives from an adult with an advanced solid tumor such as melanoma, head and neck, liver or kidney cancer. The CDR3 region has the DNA TGTGCCAGCTCACCACAGGGGGCTCTCACCGGGGAGCTGTTTTTT. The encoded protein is CASSPQGALTGELFF.